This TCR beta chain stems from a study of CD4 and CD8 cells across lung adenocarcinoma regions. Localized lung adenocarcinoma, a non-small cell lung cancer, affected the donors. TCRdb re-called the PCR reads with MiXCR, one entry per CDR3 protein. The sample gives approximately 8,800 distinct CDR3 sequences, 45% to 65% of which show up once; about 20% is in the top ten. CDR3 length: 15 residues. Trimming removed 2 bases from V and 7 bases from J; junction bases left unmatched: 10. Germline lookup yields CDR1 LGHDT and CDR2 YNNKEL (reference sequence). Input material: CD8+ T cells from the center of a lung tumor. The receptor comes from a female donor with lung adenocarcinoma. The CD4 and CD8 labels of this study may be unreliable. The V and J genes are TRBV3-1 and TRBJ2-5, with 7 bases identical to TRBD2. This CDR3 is CASSQYGAGVRTQYF. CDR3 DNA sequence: TGTGCCAGCAGCCAATATGGGGCGGGGGTACGGACCCAGTACTTC.